This T cell receptor (beta chain) emerged from a study of blood T cell repertoires in COVID-19. Study as a whole: The United States, Italy and Spain were the sources of the acute and convalescent COVID-19 samples.

This clone was recorded once. The data were produced by immunoSEQ multiplex PCR, yet TCRdb's version contains in-frame clones alone and is incomplete. The table includes approximately 60,000 clones, roughly 80% detected once. From germline, CDR1 is SGHRS and CDR2 YFSETQ. This CDR3 region has 17 residues. The ends were cut back, 0 bases at V and 0 bases at J, with 14 bases in the middle. The material sequenced was peripheral blood. The source of this sequence is an older woman with acute or convalescent COVID-19. The V and J genes are TRBV5-1 and TRBJ2-3; D is unclear. The CDR3 DNA reads as TGCGCCAGCAGCTTGGTTTCGGTCGGGTTGAGCACAGATACGCAGTATTTT. Residues: CASSLVSVGLSTDTQYF.